Reported below is one TCR beta chain. This CDR3 region has 11 residues. Trimming took off 3 bases at V and 6 bases at J, with 8 bases between the two ends. CDR1 is SQVTM, CDR2 ANQGSEA, per germline. Clones were sequenced by immunoSEQ multiplex PCR, and TCRdb holds only the in-frame ones, with some missing. Among about 140,000 clones, about 88% were seen once, and the ten largest hold roughly 8.7%. The data belong to a study of control samples from healthy donors and cancer patients. The genes are TRBV29-1 and TRBJ1-1; D is uncertain. The receptor was derived from a woman in her twenties or thirties in good health. Sample: blood. The CDR3 bases are TGCAGCGTTGAGTCTTCGGCTGAAGCTTTCTTT. As protein: CSVESSAEAFF. The full variable domain, completed using reference TRBV29-1 and TRBJ1-1, is SAVISQKPSRDICQRGTSLTIQCQVDSQVTMMFWYRQQPGQSLTLIATANQGSEATYESGFVIDKFPISRPNLTFSTLTVSNMSPEDSSIYLCSVESSAEAFFGQGTRLTVV.